This passage covers 18 T cell receptor beta chains from one sample sequenced in a study of glioma-infiltrating T cells after dendritic cell vaccination. Measured with immunoSEQ multiplex PCR; TCRdb has only the in-frame clones, and not every one. The data hold about 67,000 clones, with around 86% observed a single time. Sequenced material: blood, taken before dendritic cell vaccination. Receptors were obtained from a human donor with glioblastoma.

This sequence joins TRBV18 and TRBJ2-7; D unresolved. The CDR3 is 12 residues long. Germline values: CDR1 KGHSH, CDR2 LQKENI. V was trimmed by 4 bases and J by 0 bases, leaving 4 bases between them. The CDR3 DNA follows: TGTGCCAGCTCACGCGTCTCCTACGAGCAGTACTTC. This gives the protein CASSRVSYEQYF.

The chain is built from TRBV4-1 and TRBJ2-1; no definite D call. Germline values: CDR1 MGHRA, CDR2 YSYEKL. V gave up 2 bases and J gave up 7 bases, with 18 bases separating them. The CDR3 runs 16 residues. The CDR3 DNA is TGCGCCAGCAGCCAACTTATCGTACCAAGCCTTAATGAGCAGTTCTTC. Its protein is CASSQLIVPSLNEQFF.

The chain combines TRBV2 with TRBJ2-2; 8 bases fit TRBD1. This CDR3 is built from 15 residues. Germline V CDR1 and CDR2: SNHLY, FYNNEI. The V gene end was trimmed by 7 bases and the J gene end by 3 bases; junction bases not matched to a gene: 7. CDR3 amino acids: CASTVMTGDTGELFF. CDR3 DNA: TGTGCCAGCACTGTTATGACAGGGGACACCGGGGAGCTGTTTTTT.

The V and J genes are TRBV19 and TRBJ2-2; 7 bases agree with TRBD1. The germline gives CDR1 LNHDA, CDR2 SQIVND (reference sequence). Trimming cost V 10 bases and J 4 bases; bases outside gene matches: 12. The CDR3 extends over 15 amino acids. The CDR3 loop is CATRQGWSVTGELFF. The DNA for the CDR3 is TGTGCCACTAGACAGGGATGGTCGGTCACCGGGGAGCTGTTTTTT. Full variable domain (outside the CDR3, taken from reference TRBV19 and TRBJ2-2): DGGITQSPKYLFRKEGQNVTLSCEQNLNHDAMYWYRQDPGQGLRLIYYSQIVNDFQKGDIAEGYSVSREKKESFPLTVTSAQKNPTAFYLCATRQGWSVTGELFFGEGSRLTVL.

V and J are TRBV19 and TRBJ1-1; D not certain. Trimming shortened V by 2 bases and J by 10 bases, and 11 bases separated the two germline ends. The CDR3 consists of 12 residues. CDR1 and CDR2 (germline): LNHDA, SQIVND (reference sequence). The CDR3 protein is CASSIWPAGAFF. The CDR3 region has the DNA TGTGCCAGTAGTATATGGCCCGCGGGAGCTTTCTTT. The full variable domain, in which reference TRBV19 and TRBJ1-1 provide the parts outside the CDR3, is DGGITQSPKYLFRKEGQNVTLSCEQNLNHDAMYWYRQDPGQGLRLIYYSQIVNDFQKGDIAEGYSVSREKKESFPLTVTSAQKNPTAFYLCASSIWPAGAFFGQGTRLTVV.

V usage is TRBV4-2 and J usage is TRBJ1-1; D might be TRBD1 (5 bases). The germline gives CDR1 LGHNA, CDR2 YNFKEQ. With 2 bases removed from V and 0 bases from J, the gap between germline ends came to 10 bases. This CDR3 region has 15 residues. DNA of the CDR3: TGTGCCAGCAGCCAACGGGGGGTCATGAACACTGAAGCTTTCTTT. Amino acids: CASSQRGVMNTEAFF.

This sequence joins TRBV6-4 and TRBJ2-3; a weak D match, TRBD1 (6 bases). CDR3 size: 14 residues. V lost 6 bases to trimming and J lost 6 bases, with 16 bases between them. Germline loops: CDR1 MRHNA, CDR2 SNTAGT. CDR3 sequence reads: CASSRSGAGDTQYF. Written as DNA, the CDR3 is TGTGCCAGCAGCCGCTCAGGGGCAGGGGATACGCAGTATTTT.

The CDR3, as DNA: TGTGCCAGCAGTGTCACAGGGGCCGGGGGACAGTTCTTC. Translating gives CASSVTGAGGQFF. The chain has TRBV6-1 and TRBJ2-1, with D perhaps matching TRBD1 (7 bases). Germline V gene data show CDR1 as MNHNS and CDR2 as SASEGT. Trimming removed 4 bases from V and 13 bases from J, with 17 bases in between. This CDR3 region has 13 residues.

The rearrangement uses TRBV7-3 and TRBJ1-1; 8 bases line up with TRBD1. CDR1 and CDR2 (germline): SGHTA, FQGTGA. CDR3 length: 14 residues. The V segment lost 5 bases and the J segment 1 base; nucleotides outside the gene matches: 3. The CDR3 spells CASSPQGANTEAFF. CDR3 coding DNA: TGTGCCAGCAGCCCCCAGGGGGCGAACACTGAAGCTTTCTTT. The full variable domain, in which reference TRBV7-3 and TRBJ1-1 provide the parts outside the CDR3, is GAGVSQTPSNKVTEKGKYVELRCDPISGHTALYWYRQSLGQGPEFLIYFQGTGAADDSGLPNDRFFAVRPEGSVSTLKIQRTERGDSAVYLCASSPQGANTEAFFGQGTRLTVV.

The chain links TRBV27 to TRBJ2-2; 9 nucleotides match TRBD1. Germline CDR1 MNHEY, CDR2 SMNVEV (reference sequence). Trimming cost V 4 bases and J 3 bases; bases outside gene matches: 6. This CDR3 is built from 16 residues. The CDR3 loop is CASSSTRTGDTGELFF. CDR3 nucleotide sequence: TGTGCCAGCAGTTCGACGAGGACAGGGGACACCGGGGAGCTGTTTTTT.

The chain has TRBV27 and TRBJ1-2; 11 bases line up with TRBD1. With V trimmed by 6 bases and J by 4 bases, 13 bases remained unmatched. In germline, CDR1 is MNHEY, CDR2 SMNVEV (reference sequence). This CDR3 spans 17 amino acids. CDR3 nucleotides: TGTGCCAGCAGCCCCGACTGGACAGGGGGCCGTGGCTATGGCTACACCTTC. As protein: CASSPDWTGGRGYGYTF.

The V and J genes are TRBV9 and TRBJ1-5; D is uncertain. Trimming shortened V by 3 bases and J by 3 bases, and 10 bases separated the two germline ends. The length of the CDR3 is 14 residues. In germline, CDR1 is SGDLS, CDR2 YYNGEE. The CDR3 sequence: CASSGEGFNQPQHF. The CDR3 DNA is TGTGCCAGCAGCGGAGAGGGCTTCAATCAGCCCCAGCATTTT.

This chain's CDR3 is CASGLVGGSNQPQHF. CDR3 bases: TGTGCTAGTGGTTTGGTAGGGGGAAGCAATCAGCCCCAGCATTTT. This rearrangement joins TRBV12-5 to TRBJ1-5, with D maybe TRBD1 (6 bases). The CDR3 length is 15 residues. The germline V gene encodes CDR1 LGHNT and CDR2 FRNRAP. V lost 0 bases to trimming and J lost 1 base, with 7 bases between them.

This clone appeared once. The chain uses TRBV7-8 and TRBJ2-7, with 8 bases that match TRBD1. The CDR3 consists of 13 residues. With 3 bases clipped from V and 3 bases from J, the junction kept 1 base outside the gene matches. Germline V gene sequence: CDR1 SGHVS, CDR2 FQNEAQ. The CDR3 sequence is CASSLGQDYEQYF. CDR3 sequence (DNA): TGTGCCAGCAGCTTGGGACAGGACTACGAGCAGTACTTC.

The chain recombines TRBV7-8 with TRBJ1-5; TRBD1 aligns across 11 bases. The V gene's germline CDR1 is SGHVS and CDR2 FQNEAQ. V lost 4 bases to trimming and J lost 0 bases; unmatched junction nucleotides: 8. CDR3 length equals 18 residues. The CDR3 is CASSSNRDRGNSNQPQHF. In nucleotides, the CDR3 is TGTGCCAGCAGCTCCAACCGGGACAGGGGGAATAGCAATCAGCCCCAGCATTTT.

The chain uses TRBV5-6 and TRBJ1-1; 8 bases are shared with TRBD1. CDR1 and CDR2 from the germline V gene are SGHDT and YYEEEE. Trimming removed 4 bases from V and 5 bases from J; junction bases left unmatched: 7. The CDR3 covers 14 residues. The CDR3 DNA sequence: TGTGCCAGCAGCCCAGGACAGGGTTTGACTGAAGCTTTCTTT. It is translated as CASSPGQGLTEAFF.

The chain employs TRBV6-1 and TRBJ1-4; D gene uncertain. Germline V gene data show CDR1 as MNHNS and CDR2 as SASEGT. This CDR3 comprises 15 residues. Between the trimmed V and J ends, which lost 6 bases and 0 bases, there was a span of 11 bases. CDR3 in amino acids: CASSSYYATNEKLFF. In DNA form, the CDR3 reads TGTGCCAGCAGCTCATACTATGCAACTAATGAAAAACTGTTTTTT.

This clone has just a few counts. V gene TRBV2 combines with J gene TRBJ1-4; D unclear. Germline V CDR1 and CDR2: SNHLY, FYNNEI. CDR3 length equals 16 residues. V shed 3 bases and J shed 0 bases, with 11 bases lying between them. CDR3 coding DNA: TGTGCCAGCAGTGACGAGGATTTCGCAACTAATGAAAAACTGTTTTTT. Translation: CASSDEDFATNEKLFF.